This TCR beta chain was recorded in a study of blood T cells in healthy people across ages. On the study more broadly: T cells yielded about one barcoded beta molecule per two cells through template switching.

V lost 4 bases, J lost 5 bases, and 15 bases lay in between. Germline V lookup: CDR1 LGHNA, CDR2 YNFKEQ. The CDR3 is made up of 15 amino acids. With a J-beta primer mix and a sample-barcoded 5' primer, a second PCR ran about 6 to 11 cycles. Tagging of each cDNA molecule was performed by a template-switch adaptor with 12 random nucleotides. MiXCR, run by TCRdb on the 5' RACE reads, gives a single entry per CDR3 protein. In the table there are about 680,000 distinct CDR3 sequences, around half of which are singletons. The count of this clonotype is one. The chain combines TRBV4-2 with TRBJ2-1; no clear D gene. The sequence was obtained from a woman aged 60-75 years in good health. The sample consisted of blood. The CDR3 sequence is CASSPRETLNNEQFF. The DNA of the CDR3 is TGTGCCAGCAGCCCTCGCGAGACTCTAAACAATGAGCAGTTCTTC.